This T cell receptor (beta chain) was captured in a study of yellow fever vaccine responses in identical twins. Study-wide results and limits: A vaccine T cell response that seemed partly convergent and partly personalized was reported in twins.

Germline CDR1 is MDHEN and CDR2 is SYDVKM. The CDR3 consists of 16 residues. The V and J ends lost 5 bases and 1 base respectively, with 17 bases between them. TCRdb recomputed calls from the RT-PCR reads with MiXCR, one row per CDR3 protein. Of some 1,800 distinct CDR3 sequences in the sample, 75% to 90% were seen once. On this clonotype itself: Antigen unknown.

The sequence was obtained from a woman aged 18-29 years who received the yellow fever vaccine. Source: T cells from blood (PBMCs), unsorted or a sorted subset (not recorded which), taken before or after yellow fever vaccination (not recorded which). V gene TRBV28 combines with J gene TRBJ1-1; the D gene is possibly TRBD1 (6 bases). The CDR3 DNA is TGTGCCAGCAGTGGACCTCGACAGGAAACGAACACTGAAGCTTTCTTT. Residues: CASSGPRQETNTEAFF.